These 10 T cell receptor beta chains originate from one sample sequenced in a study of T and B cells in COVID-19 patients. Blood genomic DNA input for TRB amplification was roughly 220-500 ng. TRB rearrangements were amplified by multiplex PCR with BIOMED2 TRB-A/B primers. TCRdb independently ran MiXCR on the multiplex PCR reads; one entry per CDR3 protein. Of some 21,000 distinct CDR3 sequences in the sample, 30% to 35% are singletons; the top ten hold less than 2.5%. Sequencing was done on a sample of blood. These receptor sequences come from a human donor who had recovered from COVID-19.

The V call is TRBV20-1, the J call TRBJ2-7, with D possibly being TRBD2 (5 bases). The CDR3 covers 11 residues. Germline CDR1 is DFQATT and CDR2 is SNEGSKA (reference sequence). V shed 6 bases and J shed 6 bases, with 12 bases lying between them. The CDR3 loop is CSARGTTEQYF. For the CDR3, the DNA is TGCAGTGCCCGGGGAACGACCGAGCAGTACTTC.

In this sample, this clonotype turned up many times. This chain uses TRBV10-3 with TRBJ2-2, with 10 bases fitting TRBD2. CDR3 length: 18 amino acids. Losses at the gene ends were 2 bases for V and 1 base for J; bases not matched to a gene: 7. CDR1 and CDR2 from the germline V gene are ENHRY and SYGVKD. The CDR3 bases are TGTGCCATCAGTGAGGGAGGGCTAGCGGGGGTGAACACCGGGGAGCTGTTTTTT. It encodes CAISEGGLAGVNTGELFF.

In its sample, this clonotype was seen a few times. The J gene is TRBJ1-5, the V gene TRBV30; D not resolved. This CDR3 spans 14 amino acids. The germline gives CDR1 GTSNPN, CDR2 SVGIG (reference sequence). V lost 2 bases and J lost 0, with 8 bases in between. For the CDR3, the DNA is TGTGCCTGGAGTAGAGGAGCTAGCAATCAGCCCCAGCATTTT. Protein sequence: CAWSRGASNQPQHF.

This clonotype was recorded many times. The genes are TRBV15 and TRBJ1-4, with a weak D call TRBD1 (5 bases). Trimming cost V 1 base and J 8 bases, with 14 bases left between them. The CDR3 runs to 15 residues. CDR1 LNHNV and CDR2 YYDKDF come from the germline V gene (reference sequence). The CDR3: CATSRGSDKGEKLFF. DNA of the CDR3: TGTGCCACCAGCAGAGGATCGGACAAGGGGGAAAAACTGTTTTTT.

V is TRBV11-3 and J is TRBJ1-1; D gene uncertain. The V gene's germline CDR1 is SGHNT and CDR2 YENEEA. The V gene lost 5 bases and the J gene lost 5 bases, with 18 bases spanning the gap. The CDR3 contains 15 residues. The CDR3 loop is CASSPPGLQGTEAFF. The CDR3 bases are TGTGCCAGCAGCCCCCCAGGACTCCAAGGAACTGAAGCTTTCTTT. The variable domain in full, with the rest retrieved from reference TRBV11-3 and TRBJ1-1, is EAGVVQSPRYKIIEKKQPVAFWCNPISGHNTLYWYLQNLGQGPELLIRYENEEAVDDSQLPKDRFSAERLKGVDSTLKIQPAELGDSAVYLCASSPPGLQGTEAFFGQGTRLTVV.

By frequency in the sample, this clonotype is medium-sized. The chain's CDR3 is CASSTTLYYEQYF. As DNA, the CDR3 is TGTGCCAGTAGTACGACGCTGTACTACGAGCAGTACTTC. The chain joins TRBV19 to TRBJ2-7, with no clear D. This CDR3 is 13 amino acids long. V was trimmed by 4 bases and J by 3 bases, leaving 10 bases between them. Germline CDR1 and CDR2: LNHDA and SQIVND (reference sequence).

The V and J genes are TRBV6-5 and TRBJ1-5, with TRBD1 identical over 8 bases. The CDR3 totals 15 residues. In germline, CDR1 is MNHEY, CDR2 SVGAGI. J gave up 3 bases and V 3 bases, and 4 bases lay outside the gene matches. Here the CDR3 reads CASSYSGQVNQPQHF. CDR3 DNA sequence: TGTGCCAGCAGTTATTCGGGACAGGTCAATCAGCCCCAGCATTTT.

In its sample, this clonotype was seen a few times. CDR3 protein: CASSRNTGGHYGYTF. CDR3 bases: TGTGCCAGCAGCCGAAATACAGGGGGGCACTATGGCTACACCTTC. This rearrangement joins TRBV11-3 to TRBJ1-2; 8 nucleotides line up with TRBD1. Germline values: CDR1 SGHNT, CDR2 YENEEA. The trim removed 5 bases at V and 3 bases at J, leaving 8 bases unmatched. CDR3 size: 15 residues. Supplemented by reference TRBV11-3 and TRBJ1-2, the full variable domain reads EAGVVQSPRYKIIEKKQPVAFWCNPISGHNTLYWYLQNLGQGPELLIRYENEEAVDDSQLPKDRFSAERLKGVDSTLKIQPAELGDSAVYLCASSRNTGGHYGYTFGSGTRLTVV.

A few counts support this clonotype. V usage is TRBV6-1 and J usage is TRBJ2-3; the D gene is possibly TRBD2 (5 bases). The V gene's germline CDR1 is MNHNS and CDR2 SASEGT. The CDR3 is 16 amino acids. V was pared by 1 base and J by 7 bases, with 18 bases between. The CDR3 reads CASSEVSSQGGNTQYF. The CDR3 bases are TGTGCCAGCAGTGAAGTTAGCTCCCAAGGAGGAAATACGCAGTATTTT.

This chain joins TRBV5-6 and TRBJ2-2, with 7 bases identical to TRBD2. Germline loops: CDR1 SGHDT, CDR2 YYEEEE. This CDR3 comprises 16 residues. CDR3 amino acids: CESSWWGGDATGELFF. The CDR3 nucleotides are TGTGAAAGCAGCTGGTGGGGAGGGGATGCCACCGGGGAGCTGTTTTTT.